These 29 T cell receptor beta chains share one sample of origin, sequenced in a study of T cell repertoires and HLA-DP antigens. The assay was immunoSEQ multiplex PCR, and TCRdb's table has in-frame clones only and misses some. The sample yields about 73,000 clones, around three quarters seen once. These TCRs' antigens remain unknown. Source material: CD4+ T cells from PBMCs. Receptors were obtained from a man aged 55 to 70 in good health and CMV-seronegative.

This chain uses TRBV7-9 with TRBJ1-1, with a weak D call TRBD1 (5 bases). Germline-derived CDR1 and CDR2 are SEHNR and FQNEAQ (reference sequence). There are 15 residues in the CDR3. V was trimmed by 1 base and J by 4 bases, leaving 13 bases between them. The CDR3 loop is CASSLDRRGGTEAFF. In nucleotides, the CDR3 is TGTGCCAGCAGCTTAGATAGGCGGGGGGGCACTGAAGCTTTCTTT. The full variable domain, with the rest looked up from reference TRBV7-9 and TRBJ1-1, is DTGVSQNPRHKITKRGQNVTFRCDPISEHNRLYWYRQTLGQGPEFLTYFQNEAQLEKSRLLSDRFSAERPKGSFSTLEIQRTEQGDSAMYLCASSLDRRGGTEAFFGQGTRLTVV.

This clone has just one count. The chain has TRBV29-1 and TRBJ1-4; D uncertain. Deletions cut 5 bases from V and 3 bases from J, with 13 bases between. The CDR3 totals 14 residues. Looked up from germline, CDR1 is SQVTM and CDR2 is ANQGSEA. The CDR3 here is CSVLEFEANEKLFF. DNA of the CDR3: TGCAGCGTTCTCGAGTTCGAAGCTAATGAAAAACTGTTTTTT.

The chain carries TRBV19 and TRBJ2-1, with D perhaps assigned TRBD1 or TRBD2 (5 bases each). Germline-derived CDR1 and CDR2 are LNHDA and SQIVND (reference sequence). There are 15 residues in the CDR3. Between the trimmed V and J ends, which lost 3 bases and 3 bases, there was a span of 12 bases. The CDR3 DNA sequence: TGTGCCAGTAGTATTCAACTAGGGGACTACAATGAGCAGTTCTTC. As protein: CASSIQLGDYNEQFF.

The chain has TRBV4-3 and TRBJ2-7; 7 positions match TRBD2. CDR3 length equals 13 residues. Germline loops: CDR1 LGHNA, CDR2 YSLEER. The V segment lost 1 base and the J segment 5 bases; nucleotides outside the gene matches: 2. CDR3 region: CASSQGLAHEQYF. The DNA of the CDR3 is TGCGCCAGCAGCCAAGGACTAGCCCACGAGCAGTACTTC.

The rearrangement uses TRBV4-1 and TRBJ2-1; 8 bases align to TRBD2. The CDR3 runs 16 residues. The V gene's germline CDR1 is MGHRA and CDR2 YSYEKL. J was trimmed by 9 bases and V by 1 base; bases with no gene match: 11. In nucleotides, the CDR3 is TGCGCCAGCAGCCAAGCCCTATCCGGGGGGGCCGTTGAGCAGTTCTTC. This encodes CASSQALSGGAVEQFF.

The rearrangement uses TRBV9 and TRBJ1-3; possibly TRBD1 for D (5 bases). CDR1 is SGDLS, CDR2 YYNGEE, per germline. Between the trimmed V and J ends, which lost 4 bases and 1 base, there was a span of 9 bases. The CDR3 totals 14 residues. CDR3 in amino acids: CASSLGTSGNTIYF. In nucleotides, the CDR3 is TGTGCCAGCAGCCTTGGGACGTCTGGAAACACCATATATTTT.

The rearrangement uses TRBV5-3 and TRBJ2-3; TRBD1 might be the D (6 bases). TRBV5-3 is filed as an ORF, its function uncertain. Trimming took 4 bases from V and 4 from J, leaving 16 bases between them. The CDR3 sequence is 15 residues long. The CDR3 DNA follows: TGTGCCAGAAGCCCGGACCCTGGGGGCGCAGATACGCAGTATTTT. It encodes CARSPDPGGADTQYF.

The chain has TRBV10-3 and TRBJ2-5; D is possibly TRBD2 (7 bases). This CDR3 spans 16 amino acids. From germline, CDR1 is ENHRY and CDR2 SYGVKD. Trimming shortened V by 3 bases and J by 4 bases, and 18 bases separated the two germline ends. The CDR3 loop reads CAISERFPGEGETQYF. CDR3 bases: TGTGCCATCAGTGAAAGGTTTCCAGGGGAGGGAGAGACCCAGTACTTC.

The gene calls are TRBV18 and TRBJ1-1; the D is unclear. The CDR3 is made up of 13 amino acids. Germline V gene data show CDR1 as KGHSH and CDR2 as LQKENI. V was pared by 5 bases and J by 3 bases, with 10 bases between. CDR3 amino acids: CASSGQRYTEAFF. DNA for the CDR3: TGTGCCAGCTCAGGCCAGAGGTACACTGAAGCTTTCTTT.

The genes are TRBV29-1 and TRBJ2-5; D not certain. V lost 4 bases and J 3 bases, leaving 6 bases between the germline ends. Germline V gives CDR1 SQVTM, CDR2 ANQGSEA. The CDR3 covers 11 residues. CDR3 coding DNA: TGCAGCGTTGCGGCGGAAGAGACCCAGTACTTC. Protein: CSVAAEETQYF. The complete variable domain, with remaining parts taken from reference TRBV29-1 and TRBJ2-5, reads SAVISQKPSRDICQRGTSLTIQCQVDSQVTMMFWYRQQPGQSLTLIATANQGSEATYESGFVIDKFPISRPNLTFSTLTVSNMSPEDSSIYLCSVAAEETQYFGPGTRLLVL.

The V gene is TRBV4-3, the J gene TRBJ1-2; weak D call: TRBD1 (6 bases). Looked up from germline, CDR1 is LGHNA and CDR2 is YSLEER. The CDR3 is 12 residues long. Trimming shortened V by 3 bases and J by 5 bases, and 7 bases separated the two germline ends. The CDR3 here is CASSHGQYGYTF. CDR3 DNA: TGCGCCAGCAGCCACGGACAGTATGGCTACACCTTC.

The rearrangement joins TRBV5-1 to TRBJ2-4; D is possibly TRBD1 or TRBD2 (5 bases each). The germline V gene has CDR1 SGHRS and CDR2 YFSETQ. The CDR3 runs to 15 residues. Trimming took 4 bases from V and 8 from J, leaving 19 bases between them. The CDR3 protein is CASSEGDPPRDIQYF. Written as DNA, the CDR3 is TGCGCCAGCAGCGAAGGGGACCCGCCAAGGGACATTCAGTACTTC.

The chain joins TRBV5-1 to TRBJ2-1; D not resolved. The CDR3 sequence is 14 residues long. Germline assignment: CDR1 SGHRS and CDR2 YFSETQ. V was clipped by 0 bases and J by 5 bases, with 9 bases between them. Here the CDR3 reads CASSLAGRDNEQFF. CDR3 nucleotide sequence: TGCGCCAGCAGCTTGGCCGGAAGAGACAATGAGCAGTTCTTC.

V gene TRBV19 combines with J gene TRBJ1-1; D is uncertain. V was cut by 4 bases and J by 3 bases, with 9 bases left in between. The CDR3 is made up of 13 amino acids. Germline assignment: CDR1 LNHDA and CDR2 SQIVND (reference sequence). CDR3 sequence (DNA): TGTGCCAGTAGTAGTTACGTAGACACTGAAGCTTTCTTT. The encoded protein is CASSSYVDTEAFF.

The chain recombines TRBV30 with TRBJ1-4, with D uncertain. Trimming took 4 bases from V and 5 from J, leaving 8 bases between them. Looked up from germline, CDR1 is GTSNPN and CDR2 is SVGIG (reference sequence). CDR3 length equals 12 residues. CDR3 residues: CAWTAANEKLFF. In nucleotides, the CDR3 is TGTGCCTGGACGGCCGCAAATGAAAAACTGTTTTTT. Based on the CDR3 plus reference TRBV30 and TRBJ1-4, the full variable domain is SQTIHQWPATLVQPVGSPLSLECTVEGTSNPNLYWYRQAAGRGLQLLFYSVGIGQISSEVPQNLSASRPQDRQFILSSKKLLLSDSGFYLCAWTAANEKLFFGSGTQLSVL.

This clone has only one observation. The gene calls are TRBV6-5 and TRBJ2-2, with D tentatively TRBD2 (5 bases). Looked up from germline, CDR1 is MNHEY and CDR2 is SVGAGI. V lost 5 bases and J lost 6, with 10 bases in between. The CDR3 totals 13 residues. The CDR3 bases are TGTGCCAGCAGTGGGATTAGCGCCGGGGAGCTGTTTTTT. This translates into CASSGISAGELFF.

This chain uses TRBV7-8 with TRBJ1-2; TRBD1 matches 7 bases. This CDR3 has 13 residues. Germline V gene lookup returns CDR1 SGHVS and CDR2 FQNEAQ. With 4 bases clipped from V and 4 bases from J, the junction kept 3 bases outside the gene matches. The CDR3 DNA sequence: TGTGCCAGCAGCTCCGACAGGGCCTATGGCTACACCTTC. It yields the protein CASSSDRAYGYTF.

This chain connects TRBV30 to TRBJ2-7, with 7 bases identical to TRBD1. V lost 2 bases to trimming and J lost 2 bases; unmatched junction nucleotides: 6. The CDR3 extends over 14 amino acids. CDR1 and CDR2 from the germline V gene are GTSNPN and SVGIG (reference sequence). CDR3 sequence (DNA): TGTGCCTGGAGTTCCGGGACAGAGACCTACGAGCAGTACTTC. It is translated as CAWSSGTETYEQYF.

This clone occurred a few times. J is TRBJ2-2 and V is TRBV6-1; unclear D gene. Trimming stripped 4 bases from V and 6 bases from J, with 15 bases between. Germline CDR1 reads MNHNS; CDR2 reads SASEGT. This CDR3 has 15 residues. In DNA, the CDR3 is TGTGCCAGCAGTGTAGGGCTGTCTGGCGCCGGGGAGCTGTTTTTT. This sequence encodes CASSVGLSGAGELFF.

This chain links TRBV30 with TRBJ2-6; maybe TRBD2 (5 bases). Trimming stripped 1 base from V and 0 bases from J, with 10 bases between. Germline values: CDR1 GTSNPN, CDR2 SVGIG (reference sequence). The length of the CDR3 is 16 residues. The CDR3 DNA is TGTGCCTGGAGTGCCGGACTCAGCTCTGGGGCCAACGTCCTGACTTTC. Translation gives CAWSAGLSSGANVLTF.

The chain couples TRBV5-6 to TRBJ1-2; 11 nucleotides match TRBD1. J was trimmed by 1 base and V by 4 bases; bases with no gene match: 6. CDR1 and CDR2 (germline): SGHDT, YYEEEE. The CDR3 contains 16 residues. The CDR3 sequence: CASSPGQGAGNYGYTF. The CDR3 DNA is TGTGCCAGCAGCCCAGGACAGGGGGCCGGTAACTATGGCTACACCTTC.

The genes are TRBV28 and TRBJ2-1, with 10 bases aligning to TRBD1. CDR1 MDHEN and CDR2 SYDVKM come from the germline V gene. V was clipped by 7 bases and J by 7 bases; unmatched bases: 10. The CDR3 length is 15 residues. CDR3 loop: CASTPQRTGGNEQFF. The CDR3 DNA is TGTGCCAGCACCCCCCAAAGGACAGGGGGGAATGAGCAGTTCTTC.

The chain uses TRBV19 and TRBJ1-4; D perhaps matches TRBD1 (6 bases). Germline CDR1 LNHDA, CDR2 SQIVND (reference sequence). CDR3 size: 13 residues. The V gene lost 4 bases and the J gene lost 8 bases, with 11 bases spanning the gap. The CDR3 sequence: CASSRGLVEKLFF. DNA of the CDR3: TGTGCCAGTAGTAGGGGGCTCGTCGAAAAACTGTTTTTT.

The chain joins TRBV9 to TRBJ2-1, with 11 bases matching TRBD2. Per germline, CDR1 SGDLS and CDR2 YYNGEE. The CDR3 is 15 amino acids. The junction had 5 bases not matched to a gene; V was cut back by 0 bases and J by 9 bases. The CDR3: CASSVASGRLGEQFF. CDR3 nucleotide sequence: TGTGCCAGCAGCGTAGCTAGCGGGAGGCTGGGTGAGCAGTTCTTC.

This sequence joins TRBV7-3 and TRBJ1-2, with D maybe TRBD1 (6 bases). The ends were cut back, 6 bases at V and 2 bases at J, with 10 bases in the middle. The CDR3 consists of 13 residues. Germline CDR1 reads SGHTA; CDR2 reads FQGTGA. The CDR3 here is CASSQDRNYGYTF. As DNA, the CDR3 is TGTGCCAGCAGTCAAGACAGGAACTATGGCTACACCTTC.

The chain's CDR3 is CASSYSYSGQNTEAFF. The CDR3 DNA reads as TGTGCCAGCAGTTACTCGTACAGCGGGCAAAACACTGAAGCTTTCTTT. This sequence joins TRBV6-5 and TRBJ1-1; D not certain. Germline-derived CDR1 and CDR2 are MNHEY and SVGAGI. The CDR3 is 16 residues long. V was cut by 0 bases and J by 2 bases, with 13 bases left in between.

This chain joins TRBV6-5 and TRBJ2-7; 9 positions agree with TRBD1. The CDR3 has 16 amino acids. The germline gives CDR1 MNHEY, CDR2 SVGAGI. The trim removed 0 bases at V and 6 bases at J, leaving 9 bases unmatched. In nucleotides, the CDR3 is TGTGCCAGCAGTTACTCGGGTGGGACAGGGCCCGGCGAGCAGTACTTC. It specifies CASSYSGGTGPGEQYF.

This chain joins TRBV19 and TRBJ2-2, with TRBD2 matching over 13 bases. The ends lost 4 bases at V and 1 base at J; junction bases unmatched: 9. The germline V gene has CDR1 LNHDA and CDR2 SQIVND (reference sequence). The CDR3 is made up of 19 amino acids. This chain's CDR3 is CASSNGLAGETRNTGELFF. The CDR3 DNA sequence: TGTGCCAGTAGTAACGGACTAGCGGGGGAAACTAGGAACACCGGGGAGCTGTTTTTT.

This sequence joins TRBV12-2 and TRBJ1-4. TRBV12-2 is flagged as a pseudogene. This CDR3 has 17 amino acids. CDR3: CASRLRSPVAVEEKLFF. In nucleotides, the CDR3 is TGTGCAAGTCGCCTGCGGAGCCCTGTGGCAGTGGAGGAAAAACTGTTTTTT.